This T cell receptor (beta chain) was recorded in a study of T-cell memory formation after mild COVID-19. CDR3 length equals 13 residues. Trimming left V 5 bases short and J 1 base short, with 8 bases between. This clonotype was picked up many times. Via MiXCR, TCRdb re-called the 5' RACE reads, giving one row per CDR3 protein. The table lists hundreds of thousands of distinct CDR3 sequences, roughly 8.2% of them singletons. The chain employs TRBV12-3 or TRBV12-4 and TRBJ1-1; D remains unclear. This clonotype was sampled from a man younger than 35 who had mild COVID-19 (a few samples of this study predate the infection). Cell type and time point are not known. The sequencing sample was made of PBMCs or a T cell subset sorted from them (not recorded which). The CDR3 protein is CASSTDGNTEAFF. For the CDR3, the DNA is TGTGCCAGCAGTACCGACGGGAACACTGAAGCTTTCTTT.